This T cell receptor (beta chain) was recovered during a study of T cell responses to AZD1222 COVID-19 vaccine listed by TCRdb under 2021. Regarding the complete study: Because spike-specific TCR depth and breadth did not differ between the two schedules, AZD1222 recipients who got a second dose at roughly 4 weeks were pooled with those who got a second dose at roughly 12 weeks. A total of under 250 trial participants underwent TCR sequencing, of whom about 210 had received two doses of AZD1222 and about 25 had received two doses of the MenACWY control vaccine. Trial participants were enrolled by age into subgroups of 18-55, 56-69 and 70-plus years, and around 150, 28 and 57 TCR-sequenced participants, respectively, were included in these subgroups.

The CDR3 regions of human TCRbeta chains were analyzed by immunosequencing. For the original study's pipeline: Repertoire TCRs were matched against a reference library of SARS-CoV-2-specific TCRs generated with the MIRA antigen-specificity platform. Breadth meant the fraction of unique TCRs that were SARS-CoV-2-associated, whereas depth meant the fraction of total T cells that were SARS-CoV-2-associated. Each spike-specific TCR was assigned to its reactive spike region and to a CD4 or CD8 class using the MIRA data. Log10-transformed breadth and depth values were compared by one-way ANOVA with Sidak's multiple comparisons tests. Here the immuneACCESS table is served through TCRdb, limited to in-frame sequences with V and J called. Missing clones are a known gap in these copies; in checked studies unresolved V genes cover under half, and the rest lacks a known reason. Clone size and the V and J calls come from that table; the DNA yielded D and trimming. Within this sample are fewer than 140,000 clones, with almost 90% of them counted one time only. The ten largest make up approximately 5.4% of the sample.

Broader findings and caveats from the paper: Reportedly, close to half of the unique spike-specific TCRs recognized epitopes lying outside the regions that are mutated in the B.1.351 and B.1.1.7 variants. In the small 56-69-year group, the increase in depth fell short of significance, most likely because of low power. A significant rise in spike-specific TCR breadth and depth was observed after two AZD1222 doses relative to day 0 and relative to MenACWY recipients. Only five to seven AZD1222 recipients were SARS-CoV-2 seropositive at baseline, limiting conclusions about previously exposed vaccinees. Most participants were white British and females outnumbered males, and the authors suggested that clonal diversity may have been underestimated. Because no samples from the day 14 peak response were available, repertoires could be characterized only after the peak T cell response. The vaccine-associated CD4 TCRs covered the entire spike protein, and the dominant responses fell in regions 160-218 and 743-854.

In regard to this clone: What this receptor recognizes is not known. No much larger clone is present one base from it, and per-base qualities are unavailable.

CDR1 and CDR2, per the germline V gene, are SGHDT and YYEEEE. V lost 4 bases and J lost 5 bases, and the count of bases not matched to a germline gene is 7. The CDR3, cysteine through phenylalanine, is 16 amino acids long. Only the CDR3 portion is preserved as DNA: 48 bases, with reading frame beginning at the first base. Interpreted using the paper, the time point label stands for: baseline before first vaccination. Samples from vaccinated people were obtained from the UK trials COV001 and COV002, which included a single-blind randomized controlled phase 2/3 trial of AZD1222 (ChAdOx1 nCoV-19) in healthy adults. For TCRbeta chain sequencing, PBMC samples were collected from trial participants at day 0 and at day 28 after the second dose.

The sample here was peripheral blood, taken on day 0 of AZD1222 vaccination. Recombination linked TRBV5-6 to TRBJ2-2, with TRBD2 identical over 11 junction bases. This clonotype was sampled from an adult in good health. The encoded CDR3 is CASSGGSGRATGELFF. The sequence in DNA is TGTGCCAGCAGCGGGGGTAGCGGGAGGGCAACCGGGGAGCTGTTTTTT. The full variable domain, completed from the reference TRBV5-6 and TRBJ2-2 proteins outside the CDR3, reads DAGVTQSPTHLIKTRGQQVTLRCSPKSGHDTVSWYQQALGQGPQFIFQYYEEEERQRGNFPDRFSGHQFPNYSSELNVNALLLGDSALYLCASSGGSGRATGELFFGEGSRLTVL.